A selection of T cell receptor beta chains follows, all from one sample in a study of identical twins. Each CDR3 protein is one row after TCRdb ran MiXCR on the 5' RACE reads. The table has around 960,000 distinct CDR3 sequences, approximately 13% seen once; the top ten hold about 1.6%. These records were also assigned to another study, of yellow fever vaccine responses in identical twins.

Sequencing used PBMCs. The receptors stem from a woman aged 18-35 years in good health. Each CDR3 is given with its conserved first and last residue. The order of the fields is CDR3 length, J gene, clone size, D gene, V gene, CDR3 protein, CDR3 DNA. D genes are given only for firm matches. Expanded clones get a size class; other rows say once, few or many, or leave the size out.

CDR3 length: 16; J gene: TRBJ2-7; clone size: few; D gene: -; V gene: TRBV4-1; CDR3 protein: CASSQVTTGPAGEQYF; CDR3 DNA: TGCGCCAGCAGCCAAGTTACAACAGGCCCTGCGGGCGAGCAGTACTTC
CDR3 length: 15; J gene: TRBJ2-5; clone size: few; D gene: -; V gene: TRBV27; CDR3 protein: CASNNRDQNQETQYF; CDR3 DNA: TGTGCCAGCAACAACCGGGACCAAAACCAAGAGACCCAGTACTTC
CDR3 length: 15; J gene: TRBJ2-3; clone size: few; D gene: -; V gene: TRBV6-5; CDR3 protein: CASSYGGHSTDTQYF; CDR3 DNA: TGTGCCAGCAGTTACGGGGGCCATAGCACAGATACGCAGTATTTT
CDR3 length: 16; J gene: TRBJ2-3; clone size: few; D gene: TRBD2; V gene: TRBV15; CDR3 protein: CATSREGLAGPDTQYF; CDR3 DNA: TGTGCCACCAGCAGAGAGGGACTAGCGGGGCCAGATACGCAGTATTTT
CDR3 length: 16; J gene: TRBJ2-5; clone size: few; D gene: -; V gene: TRBV4-1; CDR3 protein: CASSQHWQGERETQYF; CDR3 DNA: TGCGCCAGCAGCCAACACTGGCAGGGAGAGCGAGAGACCCAGTACTTC
CDR3 length: 17; J gene: TRBJ1-6; clone size: many; D gene: -; V gene: TRBV11-2; CDR3 protein: CASSLSYPKRGFSPLHF; CDR3 DNA: TGTGCCAGCAGCTTATCATACCCGAAAAGGGGTTTTTCACCCCTCCACTTT
CDR3 length: 16; J gene: TRBJ1-3; clone size: -; D gene: -; V gene: TRBV27; CDR3 protein: CASSSPGPSSGNTIYF; CDR3 DNA: TGTGCCAGCAGTTCACCGGGTCCAAGCTCTGGAAACACCATATATTTT
CDR3 length: 15; J gene: TRBJ2-7; clone size: once; D gene: -; V gene: TRBV7-8; CDR3 protein: CASSLTDSPIYEQYF; CDR3 DNA: TGTGCCAGCAGCTTAACAGACAGTCCGATCTACGAGCAGTACTTC
CDR3 length: 14; J gene: TRBJ2-3; clone size: many; D gene: TRBD1; V gene: TRBV25-1; CDR3 protein: CASSVQGGTDTQYF; CDR3 DNA: TGCGCCTCTTCCGTACAGGGGGGCACAGATACGCAGTATTTT
CDR3 length: 17; J gene: TRBJ2-5; clone size: -; D gene: -; V gene: TRBV4-1; CDR3 protein: CASSQDMLSGGGETQYF; CDR3 DNA: TGCGCCAGCAGCCAAGATATGTTATCGGGTGGAGGCGAGACCCAGTACTTC
CDR3 length: 19; J gene: TRBJ2-7; clone size: few; D gene: TRBD2; V gene: TRBV28; CDR3 protein: CASSELSGGTSGKVREQYF; CDR3 DNA: TGTGCCAGCAGCGAATTATCAGGGGGTACTAGCGGGAAGGTAAGGGAGCAGTACTTC
CDR3 length: 16; J gene: TRBJ1-6; clone size: -; D gene: -; V gene: TRBV5-1; CDR3 protein: CASSLAGVRYNSPLHF; CDR3 DNA: TGCGCCAGCAGCTTGGCCGGGGTCAGGTACAATTCACCCCTCCACTTT
CDR3 length: 15; J gene: TRBJ2-3; clone size: -; D gene: TRBD1; V gene: TRBV20-1; CDR3 protein: CSARGPGQGRDTQYF; CDR3 DNA: TGCAGTGCTAGAGGCCCTGGACAGGGGAGGGATACGCAGTATTTT
CDR3 length: 13; J gene: TRBJ1-6; clone size: -; D gene: -; V gene: TRBV7-9; CDR3 protein: CASSLIEDSPLHF; CDR3 DNA: TGTGCCAGCAGCTTAATTGAGGATTCACCCCTCCACTTT
CDR3 length: 15; J gene: TRBJ2-7; clone size: few; D gene: TRBD2; V gene: TRBV2; CDR3 protein: CASSEAEREVHEQYF; CDR3 DNA: TGTGCCAGCAGTGAAGCTGAGCGGGAGGTCCACGAGCAGTACTTC
CDR3 length: 18; J gene: TRBJ2-1; clone size: -; D gene: TRBD1; V gene: TRBV5-1; CDR3 protein: CASSEGTGPSWSYNEQFF; CDR3 DNA: TGCGCCAGCAGCGAGGGGACAGGGCCTTCATGGTCCTACAATGAGCAGTTCTTC
CDR3 length: 16; J gene: TRBJ2-3; clone size: few; D gene: TRBD2; V gene: TRBV28; CDR3 protein: CASSHHGGGGTDTQYF; CDR3 DNA: TGTGCCAGCAGTCATCACGGCGGGGGGGGCACAGATACGCAGTATTTT
CDR3 length: 14; J gene: TRBJ1-5; clone size: -; D gene: -; V gene: TRBV19; CDR3 protein: CASNVEGVYQPQHF; CDR3 DNA: TGTGCCAGTAATGTCGAGGGTGTCTATCAGCCCCAGCATTTT
CDR3 length: 15; J gene: TRBJ2-1; clone size: -; D gene: TRBD2; V gene: TRBV12-3/TRBV12-4; CDR3 protein: CASSLSGLVIYEQFF; CDR3 DNA: TGTGCCAGCAGTTTGTCGGGACTAGTCATATATGAGCAGTTCTTC
CDR3 length: 15; J gene: TRBJ2-2; clone size: -; D gene: TRBD1; V gene: TRBV3-1; CDR3 protein: CASSQGGQGSGELFF; CDR3 DNA: TGTGCCAGCAGCCAAGGGGGACAGGGAAGCGGGGAGCTGTTTTTT
CDR3 length: 13; J gene: TRBJ2-7; clone size: -; D gene: TRBD1; V gene: TRBV10-3; CDR3 protein: CATLLQGSGEQYF; CDR3 DNA: TGTGCCACGTTACTACAGGGGTCGGGAGAGCAGTACTTC
CDR3 length: 15; J gene: TRBJ2-1; clone size: -; D gene: TRBD1; V gene: TRBV11-2; CDR3 protein: CASGTGESSYNEQFF; CDR3 DNA: TGTGCCAGCGGTACAGGGGAGAGCTCCTACAATGAGCAGTTCTTC
CDR3 length: 15; J gene: TRBJ2-5; clone size: -; D gene: TRBD2; V gene: TRBV6-1; CDR3 protein: CASSALAGGQETQYF; CDR3 DNA: TGTGCCAGCAGTGCCCTAGCGGGGGGGCAAGAGACCCAGTACTTC